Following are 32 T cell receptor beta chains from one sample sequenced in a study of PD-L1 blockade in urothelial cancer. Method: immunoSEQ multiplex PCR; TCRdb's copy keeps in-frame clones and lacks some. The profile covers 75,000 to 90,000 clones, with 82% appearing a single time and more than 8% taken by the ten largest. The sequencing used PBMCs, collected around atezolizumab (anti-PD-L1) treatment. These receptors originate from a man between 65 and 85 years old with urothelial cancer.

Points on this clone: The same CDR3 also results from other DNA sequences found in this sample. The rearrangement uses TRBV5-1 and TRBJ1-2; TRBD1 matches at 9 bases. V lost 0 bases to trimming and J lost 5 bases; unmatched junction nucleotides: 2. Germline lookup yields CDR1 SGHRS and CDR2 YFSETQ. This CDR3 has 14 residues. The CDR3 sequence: CASSLGQGGYGYTF. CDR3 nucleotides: TGCGCCAGCAGCTTGGGACAGGGGGGGTATGGCTACACCTTC.

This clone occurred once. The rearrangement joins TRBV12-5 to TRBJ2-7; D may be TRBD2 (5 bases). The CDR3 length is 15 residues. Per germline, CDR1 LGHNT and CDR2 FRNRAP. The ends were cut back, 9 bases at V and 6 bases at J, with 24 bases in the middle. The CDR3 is CASVPPGLPTSEQYF. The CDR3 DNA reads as TGTGCTAGCGTTCCGCCCGGGTTGCCTACTAGCGAGCAGTACTTC.

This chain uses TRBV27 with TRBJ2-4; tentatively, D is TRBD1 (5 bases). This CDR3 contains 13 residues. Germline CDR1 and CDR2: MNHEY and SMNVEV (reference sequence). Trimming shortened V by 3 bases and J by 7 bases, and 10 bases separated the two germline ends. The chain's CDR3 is CASSLRKGNIQYF. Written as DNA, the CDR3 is TGTGCCAGCAGTTTGAGAAAGGGGAACATTCAGTACTTC.

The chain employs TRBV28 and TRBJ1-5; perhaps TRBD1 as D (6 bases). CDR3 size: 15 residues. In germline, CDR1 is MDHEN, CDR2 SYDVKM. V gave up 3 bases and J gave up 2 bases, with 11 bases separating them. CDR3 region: CASSFPQGGNQPQHF. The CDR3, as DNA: TGTGCCAGCAGTTTTCCACAGGGAGGCAATCAGCCCCAGCATTTT.

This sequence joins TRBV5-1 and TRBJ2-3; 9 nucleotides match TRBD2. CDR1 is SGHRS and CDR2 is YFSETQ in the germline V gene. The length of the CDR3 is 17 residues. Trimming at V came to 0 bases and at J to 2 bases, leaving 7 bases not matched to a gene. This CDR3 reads CASSLAIGGGATDTQYF. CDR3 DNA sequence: TGCGCCAGCAGCTTGGCCATAGGCGGGGGGGCCACAGATACGCAGTATTTT.

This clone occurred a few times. The CDR3 DNA is TGTGCCAGCAGTGACAGGGCTTACTCTGGGGCCAACGTCCTGACTTTC. Its translation: CASSDRAYSGANVLTF. The chain links TRBV6-1 to TRBJ2-6, with D perhaps TRBD1 (5 bases). The CDR3 is 16 amino acids. Trimming took off 3 bases at V and 0 bases at J, with 9 bases between the two ends. CDR1 is MNHNS, CDR2 SASEGT, per germline.

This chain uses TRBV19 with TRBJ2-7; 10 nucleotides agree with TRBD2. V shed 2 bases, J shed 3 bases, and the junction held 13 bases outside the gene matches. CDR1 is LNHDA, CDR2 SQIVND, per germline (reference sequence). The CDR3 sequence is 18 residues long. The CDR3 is CASSIKVAGGTHSYEQYF. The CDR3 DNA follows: TGTGCCAGTAGTATAAAGGTAGCGGGAGGCACCCATAGCTACGAGCAGTACTTC.

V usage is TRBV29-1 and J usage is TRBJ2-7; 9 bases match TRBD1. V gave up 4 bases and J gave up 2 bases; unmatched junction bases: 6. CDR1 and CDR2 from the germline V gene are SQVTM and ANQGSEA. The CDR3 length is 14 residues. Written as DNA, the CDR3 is TGCAGCGTTGGGGAGAGACAGGGGGCCTACGAGCAGTACTTC. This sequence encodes CSVGERQGAYEQYF.

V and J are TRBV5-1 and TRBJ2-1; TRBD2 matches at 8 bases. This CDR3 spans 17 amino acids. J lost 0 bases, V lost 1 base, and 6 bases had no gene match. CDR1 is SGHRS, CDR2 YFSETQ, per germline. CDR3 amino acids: CASSLKVSGNSYNEQFF. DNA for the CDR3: TGCGCCAGCAGCTTGAAAGTTAGCGGGAACTCCTACAATGAGCAGTTCTTC.

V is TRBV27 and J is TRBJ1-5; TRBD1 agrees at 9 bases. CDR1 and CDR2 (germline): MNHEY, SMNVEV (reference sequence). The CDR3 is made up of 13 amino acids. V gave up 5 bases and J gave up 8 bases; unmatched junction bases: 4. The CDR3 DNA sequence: TGTGCCAGCAGTCAGGACAGGGGTAAGCCCCAGCATTTT. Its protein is CASSQDRGKPQHF.

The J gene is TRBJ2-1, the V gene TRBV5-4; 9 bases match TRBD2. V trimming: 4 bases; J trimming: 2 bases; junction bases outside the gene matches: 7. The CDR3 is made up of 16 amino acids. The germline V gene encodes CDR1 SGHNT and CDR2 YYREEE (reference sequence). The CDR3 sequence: CASSPPGGGAYNEQFF. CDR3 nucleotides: TGTGCCAGCAGCCCCCCGGGCGGGGGGGCCTACAATGAGCAGTTCTTC.

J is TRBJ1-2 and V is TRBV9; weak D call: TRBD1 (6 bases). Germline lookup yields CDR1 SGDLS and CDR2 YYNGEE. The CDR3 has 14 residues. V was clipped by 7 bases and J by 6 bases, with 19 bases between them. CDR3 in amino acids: CASAFVDSMNGYTF. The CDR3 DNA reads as TGTGCCAGCGCCTTCGTGGACAGTATGAATGGCTACACCTTC.

As DNA, the CDR3 is TGTGCCAGCACCGGGTCCTACGAGCAGTACTTC. It translates to CASTGSYEQYF. This chain uses TRBV6-1 with TRBJ2-7; D unresolved. Trimming cost V 7 bases and J 1 base, with 5 bases left between them. This CDR3 has 11 residues. The germline CDR1 and CDR2 sequences are MNHNS and SASEGT.

The CDR3 sequence is CASSYTGLNTEAFF. DNA for the CDR3: TGTGCCAGCAGTTACACAGGGTTGAACACTGAAGCTTTCTTT. This sequence joins TRBV6-6 and TRBJ1-1; D is perhaps TRBD1 (6 bases). Per the germline V gene, CDR1 is MNHNY and CDR2 is SVGAGI (reference sequence). The germline V and J ends were trimmed by 2 bases and 0 bases, with 7 bases remaining between them. This CDR3 comprises 14 residues.

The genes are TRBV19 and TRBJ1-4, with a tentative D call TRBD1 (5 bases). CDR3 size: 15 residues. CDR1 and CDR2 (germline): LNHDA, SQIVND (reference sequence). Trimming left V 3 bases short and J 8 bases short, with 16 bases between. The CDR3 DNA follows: TGTGCCAGTAGTATTCTGCGGGGCCGAGACGAAAAACTGTTTTTT. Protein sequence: CASSILRGRDEKLFF. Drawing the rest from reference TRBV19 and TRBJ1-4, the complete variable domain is DGGITQSPKYLFRKEGQNVTLSCEQNLNHDAMYWYRQDPGQGLRLIYYSQIVNDFQKGDIAEGYSVSREKKESFPLTVTSAQKNPTAFYLCASSILRGRDEKLFFGSGTQLSVL.

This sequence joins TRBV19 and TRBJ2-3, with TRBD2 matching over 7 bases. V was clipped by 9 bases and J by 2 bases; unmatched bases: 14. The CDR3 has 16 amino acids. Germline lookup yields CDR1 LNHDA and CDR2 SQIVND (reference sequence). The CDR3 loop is CASSGGSGLLTDTQYF. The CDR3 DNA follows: TGTGCCAGCTCCGGGGGATCGGGACTACTCACAGATACGCAGTATTTT.

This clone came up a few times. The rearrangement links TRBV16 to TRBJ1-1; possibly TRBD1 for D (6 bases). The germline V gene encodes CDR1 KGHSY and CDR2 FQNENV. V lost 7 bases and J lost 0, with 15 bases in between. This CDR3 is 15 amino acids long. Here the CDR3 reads CASTSNRALNTEAFF. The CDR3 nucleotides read TGTGCCAGCACCTCAAACAGGGCGTTGAACACTGAAGCTTTCTTT.

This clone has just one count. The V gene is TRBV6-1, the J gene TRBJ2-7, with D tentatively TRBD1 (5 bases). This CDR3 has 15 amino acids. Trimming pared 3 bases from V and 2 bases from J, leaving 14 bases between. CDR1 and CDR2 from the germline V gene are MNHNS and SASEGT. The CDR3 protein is CASSDPGLGAYEQYF. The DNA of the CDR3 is TGTGCCAGCAGTGACCCCGGATTAGGGGCCTACGAGCAGTACTTC.

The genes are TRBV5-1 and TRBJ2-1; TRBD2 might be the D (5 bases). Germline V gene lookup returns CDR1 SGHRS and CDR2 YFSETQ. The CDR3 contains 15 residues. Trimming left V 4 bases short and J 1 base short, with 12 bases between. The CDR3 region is CASSGERPSYNEQFF. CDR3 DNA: TGCGCCAGCAGCGGGGAGCGTCCTTCCTACAATGAGCAGTTCTTC.

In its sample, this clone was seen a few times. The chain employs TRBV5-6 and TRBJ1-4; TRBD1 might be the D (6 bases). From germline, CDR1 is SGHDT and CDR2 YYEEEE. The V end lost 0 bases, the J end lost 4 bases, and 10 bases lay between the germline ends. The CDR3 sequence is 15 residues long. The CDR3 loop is CASSLATGLNEKLFF. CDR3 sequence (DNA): TGTGCCAGCAGCTTGGCCACAGGGCTTAATGAAAAACTGTTTTTT.

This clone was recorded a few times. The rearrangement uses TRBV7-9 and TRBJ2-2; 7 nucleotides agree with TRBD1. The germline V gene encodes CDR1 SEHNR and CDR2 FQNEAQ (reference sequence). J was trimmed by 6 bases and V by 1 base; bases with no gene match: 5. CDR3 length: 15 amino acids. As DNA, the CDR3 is TGTGCCAGCAGCTTAGAGGACAGGTTATCCGGGGAGCTGTTTTTT. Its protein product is CASSLEDRLSGELFF.

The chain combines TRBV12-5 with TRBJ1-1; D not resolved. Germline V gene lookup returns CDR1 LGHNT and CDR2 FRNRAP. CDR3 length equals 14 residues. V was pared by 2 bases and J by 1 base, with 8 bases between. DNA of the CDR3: TGTGCTAGTGGTTTGACAGCAACGAACACTGAAGCTTTCTTT. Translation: CASGLTATNTEAFF.

Here the CDR3 reads CASSQAGSNTEAFF. Written as DNA, the CDR3 is TGCGCCAGCAGCCAAGCAGGGTCGAACACTGAAGCTTTCTTT. The chain combines TRBV4-3 with TRBJ1-1; weak D call: TRBD1 (5 bases). The germline CDR1 and CDR2 sequences are LGHNA and YSLEER. Trimming shortened V by 1 base and J by 1 base, and 7 bases separated the two germline ends. The CDR3 covers 14 residues.

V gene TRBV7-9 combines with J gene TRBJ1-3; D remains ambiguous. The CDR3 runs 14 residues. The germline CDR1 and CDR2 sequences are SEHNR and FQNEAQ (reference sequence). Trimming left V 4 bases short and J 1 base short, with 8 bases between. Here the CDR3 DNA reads TGTGCCAGCAGCTCCGGGGAGTCTGGAAACACCATATATTTT. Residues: CASSSGESGNTIYF.

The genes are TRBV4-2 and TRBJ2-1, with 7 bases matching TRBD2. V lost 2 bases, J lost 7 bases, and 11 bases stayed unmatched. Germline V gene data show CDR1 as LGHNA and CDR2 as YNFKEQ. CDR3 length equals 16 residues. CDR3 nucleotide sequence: TGTGCCAGCAGCCAAATCGGCGGGAGTGGAGTGAATGAGCAGTTCTTC. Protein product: CASSQIGGSGVNEQFF.

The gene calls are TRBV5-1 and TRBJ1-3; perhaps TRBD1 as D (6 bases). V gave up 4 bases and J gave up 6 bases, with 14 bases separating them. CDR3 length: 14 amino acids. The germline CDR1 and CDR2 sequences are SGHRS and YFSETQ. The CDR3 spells CASSIGQSANTIYF. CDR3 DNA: TGCGCCAGCAGCATCGGACAGTCGGCAAACACCATATATTTT. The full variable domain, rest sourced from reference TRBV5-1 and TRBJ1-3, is KAGVTQTPRYLIKTRGQQVTLSCSPISGHRSVSWYQQTPGQGLQFLFEYFSETQRNKGNFPGRFSGRQFSNSRSEMNVSTLELGDSALYLCASSIGQSANTIYFGEGSWLTVV.

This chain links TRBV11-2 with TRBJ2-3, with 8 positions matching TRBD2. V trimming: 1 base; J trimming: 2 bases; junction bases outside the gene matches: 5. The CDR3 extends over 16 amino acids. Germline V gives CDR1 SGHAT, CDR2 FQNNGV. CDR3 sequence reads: CASSLGGSGVTDTQYF. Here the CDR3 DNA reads TGTGCCAGCAGCTTAGGGGGTAGCGGGGTCACAGATACGCAGTATTTT. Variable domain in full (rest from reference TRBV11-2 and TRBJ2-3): EAGVAQSPRYKIIEKRQSVAFWCNPISGHATLYWYQQILGQGPKLLIQFQNNGVVDDSQLPKDRFSAERLKGVDSTLKIQPAKLEDSAVYLCASSLGGSGVTDTQYFGPGTRLTVL.

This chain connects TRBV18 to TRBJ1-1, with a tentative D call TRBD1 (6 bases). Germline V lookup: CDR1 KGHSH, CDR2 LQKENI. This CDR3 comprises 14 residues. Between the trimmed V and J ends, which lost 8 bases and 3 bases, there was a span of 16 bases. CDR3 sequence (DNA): TGTGCCAGCGCCTGGGGGGGCTCGGACACTGAAGCTTTCTTT. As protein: CASAWGGSDTEAFF.

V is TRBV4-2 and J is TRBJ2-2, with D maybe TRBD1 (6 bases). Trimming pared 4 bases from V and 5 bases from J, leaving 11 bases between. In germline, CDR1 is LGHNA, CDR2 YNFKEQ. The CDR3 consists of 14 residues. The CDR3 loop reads CASSRGGKTGELFF. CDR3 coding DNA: TGTGCCAGCAGCCGAGGGGGAAAGACCGGGGAGCTGTTTTTT.

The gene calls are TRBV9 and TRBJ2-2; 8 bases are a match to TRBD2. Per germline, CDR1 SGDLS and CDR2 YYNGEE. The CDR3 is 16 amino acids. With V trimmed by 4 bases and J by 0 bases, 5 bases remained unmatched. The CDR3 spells CASSISGLANTGELFF. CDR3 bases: TGTGCCAGCAGCATCTCGGGACTAGCGAACACCGGGGAGCTGTTTTTT.

The CDR3 bases are TGTGCCAGGGCCCGTTACAATGAGCAGTTCTTC. Translation: CARARYNEQFF. V and J are TRBV6-4 and TRBJ2-1; D not resolved. Trimming removed 9 bases from V and 4 bases from J, with 7 bases in between. Germline-derived CDR1 and CDR2 are MRHNA and SNTAGT. The CDR3 is 11 residues long.

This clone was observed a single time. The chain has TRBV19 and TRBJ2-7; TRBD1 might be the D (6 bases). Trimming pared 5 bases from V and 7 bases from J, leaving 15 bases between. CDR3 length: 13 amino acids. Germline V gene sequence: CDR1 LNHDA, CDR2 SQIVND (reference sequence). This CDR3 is CASSEIGQREQYF. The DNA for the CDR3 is TGTGCCAGTAGTGAAATCGGACAGCGAGAGCAGTACTTC.